The 27 T cell receptor beta chains below come from one sample, sequenced in a study of T cell changes during pregnancy in multiple sclerosis. TCRdb's copy holds only in-frame clones and misses some; the assay was immunoSEQ multiplex PCR. The sample lists tens of thousands of clones, roughly 91% seen once, with around 0.7% in the top ten. The sequences come from peripheral blood, collected in the third trimester of pregnancy. The receptor source for this set is a female donor in good health, enrolled as a control in a pregnancy study.

This chain connects TRBV25-1 to TRBJ1-1; 8 positions agree with TRBD1. From germline, CDR1 is MGHDK and CDR2 SYGVNS. The CDR3 totals 13 residues. The junction had 2 bases not matched to a gene; V was cut back by 7 bases and J by 1 base. The CDR3 loop is CASNRGRNTEAFF. CDR3 sequence (DNA): TGTGCCAGCAACAGGGGGAGGAACACTGAAGCTTTCTTT.

The chain couples TRBV9 to TRBJ2-5, with a weak D call TRBD2 (7 bases). Looked up from germline, CDR1 is SGDLS and CDR2 is YYNGEE. This CDR3 region has 15 residues. Between the trimmed V and J ends, which lost 3 bases and 6 bases, there was a span of 18 bases. CDR3 bases: TGTGCCAGCAGCGCGACGAGGGGGGGTATGAAGACCCAGTACTTC. Its translation is CASSATRGGMKTQYF.

This clone was detected only once. The chain links TRBV5-1 to TRBJ2-2; D call uncertain. Looked up from germline, CDR1 is SGHRS and CDR2 is YFSETQ. The CDR3 loop spans 14 amino acids. The V gene lost 1 base and the J gene lost 4 bases, with 8 bases spanning the gap. The CDR3 spells CASSLSRTTGELFF. In nucleotides, the CDR3 is TGCGCCAGCAGCTTGTCCAGAACCACCGGGGAGCTGTTTTTT.

The chain joins TRBV4-1 to TRBJ2-4; 7 nucleotides line up with TRBD1. This CDR3 region has 19 residues. J lost 0 bases, V lost 5 bases, and 16 bases had no gene match. In germline, CDR1 is MGHRA, CDR2 YSYEKL. CDR3 residues: CASSVKRSRDSLAKNIQYF. CDR3 in DNA: TGCGCCAGCAGCGTAAAACGCTCCCGGGACAGCCTAGCCAAAAACATTCAGTACTTC.

The CDR3: CASSEAPRGEKLFF. The CDR3 bases are TGTGCCAGCAGTGAGGCCCCGAGAGGGGAAAAACTGTTTTTT. The chain employs TRBV6-4 and TRBJ1-4; D is ambiguous. The V gene's germline CDR1 is MRHNA and CDR2 SNTAGT. The CDR3 runs to 14 residues. Trimming took 3 bases from V and 8 from J, leaving 13 bases between them.

This clone came up a few times. Here the CDR3 DNA reads TGTGCCAGTAGTACCCCAGGTCATTGGATGAACACTGAAGCTTTCTTT. Translation: CASSTPGHWMNTEAFF. This chain links TRBV19 with TRBJ1-1; D is ambiguous. The length of the CDR3 is 16 residues. Per the germline V gene, CDR1 is LNHDA and CDR2 is SQIVND (reference sequence). V lost 4 bases and J 0 bases, leaving 15 bases between the germline ends.

The CDR3 region has the DNA TGCGCCAGCAGCTTGGATCTAGCGGGGGGGAAGGAGCAGTTCTTC. Its translation: CASSLDLAGGKEQFF. The V gene is TRBV5-1, the J gene TRBJ2-1; 12 bases align to TRBD2. CDR1 SGHRS and CDR2 YFSETQ come from the germline V gene. This CDR3 spans 15 amino acids. The trim removed 0 bases at V and 10 bases at J, leaving 5 bases unmatched. The entire variable domain, with the rest obtained from reference TRBV5-1 and TRBJ2-1, is as follows: KAGVTQTPRYLIKTRGQQVTLSCSPISGHRSVSWYQQTPGQGLQFLFEYFSETQRNKGNFPGRFSGRQFSNSRSEMNVSTLELGDSALYLCASSLDLAGGKEQFFGPGTRLTVL.

V usage is TRBV4-1 and J usage is TRBJ1-1, with 8 positions matching TRBD1. CDR3 length: 17 residues. Germline V gene data show CDR1 as MGHRA and CDR2 as YSYEKL. V lost 3 bases and J lost 1; bases outside the gene matches: 10. CDR3 DNA sequence: TGCGCCAGCAGCCACTCAGAGACAGGGGCGAAGAACACTGAAGCTTTCTTT. It is translated as CASSHSETGAKNTEAFF.

As regards this clone: Within the sample, other DNA sequences also encode this same CDR3. The chain joins TRBV6-5 to TRBJ1-4; no reliable D call. Trimming left V 0 bases short and J 8 bases short, with 4 bases between. In germline, CDR1 is MNHEY, CDR2 SVGAGI. The CDR3 runs to 12 residues. CDR3 DNA sequence: TGTGCCAGCAGTTACTCTCGGGAAAAACTGTTTTTT. It is translated as CASSYSREKLFF.

This clone was detected only once. The chain uses TRBV19 and TRBJ1-2, with D maybe TRBD1 (5 bases). From germline, CDR1 is LNHDA and CDR2 SQIVND (reference sequence). This CDR3 is built from 14 residues. Deletions cut 5 bases from V and 13 bases from J, with 23 bases between. DNA of the CDR3: TGTGCCAGTAGTCCCGGGGGGGTAAGGTCGAACTCCACCTTC. It is translated as CASSPGGVRSNSTF.

V and J are TRBV5-6 and TRBJ2-3; D ambiguous. Per germline, CDR1 SGHDT and CDR2 YYEEEE. CDR3 size: 13 residues. The germline V and J ends were trimmed by 6 bases and 2 bases, with 10 bases remaining between them. CDR3 sequence: CASTLGPTDTQYF. In DNA, the CDR3 is TGTGCCAGCACCCTGGGCCCCACAGATACGCAGTATTTT.

The V and J genes are TRBV5-5 and TRBJ1-2; possibly TRBD1 for D (6 bases). Per the germline V gene, CDR1 is SGHKS and CDR2 is YYEKEE (reference sequence). Deletions cut 4 bases from V and 1 base from J, with 14 bases between. This CDR3 has 15 amino acids. In nucleotides, the CDR3 is TGTGCCAGCAGCCCAACAGGGATGGGTAACTATGGCTACACCTTC. Encoded protein: CASSPTGMGNYGYTF.

This clone was detected once. This sequence joins TRBV6-1 and TRBJ1-5; 7 bases agree with TRBD1. The CDR3 has 14 residues. The germline V gene has CDR1 MNHNS and CDR2 SASEGT. Germline trimming cut 6 bases from V and 10 bases from J; bases unmatched to any gene: 12. The CDR3 here is CASRRDREPFPQHF. The CDR3 DNA reads as TGTGCCAGCAGGAGAGACAGGGAACCCTTTCCCCAGCATTTT.

This chain connects TRBV6-1 to TRBJ1-5; D may be TRBD1 (6 bases). The V end lost 4 bases, the J end lost 6 bases, and 16 bases lay between the germline ends. The CDR3 contains 15 residues. Germline assignment: CDR1 MNHNS and CDR2 SASEGT. The CDR3 loop reads CASSGRQGPSQPQHF. The CDR3 DNA is TGTGCCAGCAGTGGAAGGCAGGGGCCAAGTCAGCCCCAGCATTTT.

The chain combines TRBV14 with TRBJ1-4; D ambiguous. The V gene lost 4 bases and the J gene lost 1 base, with 16 bases spanning the gap. CDR3 length: 17 residues. The germline V gene encodes CDR1 SGHDN and CDR2 FVKESK. CDR3 sequence reads: CASSLLRGTGTNEKLFF. In nucleotides, the CDR3 is TGTGCCAGCAGCCTCTTACGGGGAACCGGAACTAATGAAAAACTGTTTTTT.

V and J are TRBV7-8 and TRBJ2-3, with 7 bases fitting TRBD2. Losses at the gene ends were 5 bases for V and 2 bases for J; bases not matched to a gene: 10. Germline V gene data show CDR1 as SGHVS and CDR2 as FQNEAQ. The CDR3 contains 16 residues. The CDR3, as DNA: TGTGCCAGCAGCCCCGTGATGGCGGGAGTCACAGATACGCAGTATTTT. Its translation is CASSPVMAGVTDTQYF.

The V call is TRBV11-2, the J call TRBJ1-5; possibly TRBD1 for D (6 bases). Trimming left V 2 bases short and J 0 bases short, with 11 bases between. This CDR3 is 16 amino acids long. Germline V gives CDR1 SGHAT, CDR2 FQNNGV. This CDR3 reads CASSLLPGDSNQPQHF. CDR3 nucleotides: TGTGCCAGCAGCTTACTTCCAGGGGATAGCAATCAGCCCCAGCATTTT. The full variable domain, completed using reference TRBV11-2 and TRBJ1-5, is EAGVAQSPRYKIIEKRQSVAFWCNPISGHATLYWYQQILGQGPKLLIQFQNNGVVDDSQLPKDRFSAERLKGVDSTLKIQPAKLEDSAVYLCASSLLPGDSNQPQHFGDGTRLSIL.

The rearrangement links TRBV5-1 to TRBJ2-1; maybe TRBD1 (6 bases). Trimming cost V 0 bases and J 2 bases, with 6 bases left between them. This CDR3 comprises 14 residues. The germline V gene encodes CDR1 SGHRS and CDR2 YFSETQ. The CDR3 sequence is CASSLGQAYNEQFF. The CDR3, as DNA: TGCGCCAGCAGCTTGGGACAGGCCTACAATGAGCAGTTCTTC.

The chain has TRBV28 and TRBJ1-2; no firm D call. V shed 3 bases and J shed 0 bases, with 11 bases lying between them. CDR1 is MDHEN and CDR2 is SYDVKM in the germline V gene. The CDR3 totals 15 residues. The DNA for the CDR3 is TGTGCCAGCAGTTTGTCGACACTAGCTAACTATGGCTACACCTTC. It is translated as CASSLSTLANYGYTF.

The chain recombines TRBV18 with TRBJ2-1, with TRBD2 identical over 7 bases. Per germline, CDR1 KGHSH and CDR2 LQKENI. V gave up 3 bases and J gave up 7 bases; unmatched junction bases: 3. The CDR3 is made up of 13 amino acids. CDR3 in amino acids: CASSPAGVNEQFF. CDR3 nucleotide sequence: TGTGCCAGCTCACCGGCGGGGGTTAATGAGCAGTTCTTC.

In DNA form, the CDR3 reads TGTGCCAGCAGTCAAAAGACCCTGGGCCACGAGCAGTACTTC. It is translated as CASSQKTLGHEQYF. V usage is TRBV2 and J usage is TRBJ2-7; no reliable D call. Between the trimmed V and J ends, which lost 5 bases and 5 bases, there was a span of 16 bases. The CDR3 covers 14 residues. Germline V lookup: CDR1 SNHLY, CDR2 FYNNEI.

The chain has TRBV6-1 and TRBJ2-7; 7 positions agree with TRBD1. This CDR3 has 15 amino acids. The germline V gene encodes CDR1 MNHNS and CDR2 SASEGT. The V gene end was trimmed by 1 base and the J gene end by 0 bases; junction bases not matched to a gene: 3. CDR3 in DNA: TGTGCCAGCAGTGAAGTAGGGACAGCCTCCTACGAGCAGTACTTC. Amino acid sequence: CASSEVGTASYEQYF.

In nucleotides, the CDR3 is TGTGCCAGCAGTTACCGGACACAGGGTGGCTATGGCTACACCTTC. Residues: CASSYRTQGGYGYTF. The genes are TRBV6-5 and TRBJ1-2, with D tentatively TRBD1 (6 bases). The CDR3 totals 15 residues. V was cut by 2 bases and J by 4 bases, with 14 bases left in between. The germline CDR1 and CDR2 sequences are MNHEY and SVGAGI.

The rearrangement uses TRBV19 and TRBJ2-7, with D unclear. The CDR3 contains 13 residues. V lost 1 base, J lost 6 bases, and 10 bases lay in between. Germline lookup yields CDR1 LNHDA and CDR2 SQIVND (reference sequence). The CDR3 reads CASSIGHYREQYF. As DNA, the CDR3 is TGTGCCAGTAGTATAGGGCACTACCGCGAGCAGTACTTC.

This clone was observed once. This chain's CDR3 is CASSFLAGAPYEQYF. DNA of the CDR3: TGTGCCAGCAGTTTCCTAGCGGGAGCTCCTTACGAGCAGTACTTC. The chain carries TRBV6-5 and TRBJ2-7; 10 bases align to TRBD2. The V segment lost 4 bases and the J segment 4 bases; nucleotides outside the gene matches: 7. CDR1 MNHEY and CDR2 SVGAGI come from the germline V gene. The length of the CDR3 is 15 residues.

This sequence joins TRBV18 and TRBJ1-2, with TRBD1 matching 7 bases. The length of the CDR3 is 14 residues. V shed 1 base and J 3 bases; nucleotides not matched to a gene: 2. Per germline, CDR1 KGHSH and CDR2 LQKENI. Here the CDR3 DNA reads TGTGCCAGCTCACCACAGGGGGCGGACTATGGCTACACCTTC. This sequence encodes CASSPQGADYGYTF.

The V call is TRBV25-1, the J call TRBJ2-1, with TRBD2 matching 11 bases. J lost 4 bases, V lost 6 bases, and 5 bases had no gene match. This CDR3 region has 15 residues. Germline CDR1 is MGHDK and CDR2 is SYGVNS. This CDR3 is CASRDTSGRYNEQFF. The CDR3 nucleotides read TGTGCCAGCAGGGACACTAGCGGGAGATACAATGAGCAGTTCTTC.